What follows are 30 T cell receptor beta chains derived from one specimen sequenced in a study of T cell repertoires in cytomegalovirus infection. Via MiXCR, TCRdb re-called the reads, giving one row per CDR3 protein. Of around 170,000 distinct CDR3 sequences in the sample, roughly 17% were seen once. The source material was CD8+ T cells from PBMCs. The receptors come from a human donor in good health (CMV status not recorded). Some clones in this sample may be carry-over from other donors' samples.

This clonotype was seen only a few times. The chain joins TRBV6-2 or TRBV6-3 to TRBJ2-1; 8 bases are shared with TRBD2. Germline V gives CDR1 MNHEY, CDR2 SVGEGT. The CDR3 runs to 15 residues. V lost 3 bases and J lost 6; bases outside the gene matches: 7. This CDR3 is CASSYSGGSGNEQFF. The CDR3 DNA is TGTGCCAGCAGTTATTCGGGAGGGTCTGGCAATGAGCAGTTCTTC.

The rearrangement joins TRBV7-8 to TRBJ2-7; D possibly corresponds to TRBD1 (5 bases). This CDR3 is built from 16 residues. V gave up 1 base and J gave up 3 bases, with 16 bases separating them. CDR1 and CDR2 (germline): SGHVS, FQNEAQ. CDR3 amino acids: CASSLEWSGQFYEQYV. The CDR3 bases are TGTGCCAGCAGCTTAGAGTGGTCAGGGCAGTTCTACGAGCAGTACGTC.

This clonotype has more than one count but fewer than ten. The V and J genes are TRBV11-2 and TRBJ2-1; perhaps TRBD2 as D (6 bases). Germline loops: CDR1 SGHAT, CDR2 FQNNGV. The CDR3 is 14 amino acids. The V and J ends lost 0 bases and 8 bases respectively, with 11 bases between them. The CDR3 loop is CASSLEAGGDEQFF. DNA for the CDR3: TGTGCCAGCAGCTTAGAAGCGGGTGGGGATGAGCAGTTCTTC.

The CDR3 DNA reads TGCAGTGCTAGAGGGGCAGTATCCTACGAGCAGTACTTC. This encodes CSARGAVSYEQYF. The V call is TRBV20-1, the J call TRBJ2-7; D is ambiguous. The length of the CDR3 is 13 residues. V lost 1 base to trimming and J lost 1 base, with 8 bases between them. Per the germline V gene, CDR1 is DFQATT and CDR2 is SNEGSKA (reference sequence).

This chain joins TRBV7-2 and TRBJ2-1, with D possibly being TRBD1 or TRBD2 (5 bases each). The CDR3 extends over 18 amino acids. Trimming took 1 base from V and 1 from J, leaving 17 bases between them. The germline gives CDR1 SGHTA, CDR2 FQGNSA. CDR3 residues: CASSLDPGLGGSYNEQFF. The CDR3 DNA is TGTGCCAGCAGCTTAGATCCAGGGCTTGGAGGATCCTACAATGAGCAGTTCTTC. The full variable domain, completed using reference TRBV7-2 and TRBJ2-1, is GAGVSQSPSNKVTEKGKDVELRCDPISGHTALYWYRQSLGQGLEFLIYFQGNSAPDKSGLPSDRFSAERTGGSVSTLTIQRTQQEDSAVYLCASSLDPGLGGSYNEQFFGPGTRLTVL.

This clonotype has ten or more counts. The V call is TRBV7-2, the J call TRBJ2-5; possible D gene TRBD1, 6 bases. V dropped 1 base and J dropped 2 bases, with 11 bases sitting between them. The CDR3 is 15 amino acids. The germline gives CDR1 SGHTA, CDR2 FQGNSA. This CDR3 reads CASSLVWQGQETQYF. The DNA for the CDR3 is TGTGCCAGCAGCTTAGTTTGGCAGGGGCAAGAGACCCAGTACTTC.

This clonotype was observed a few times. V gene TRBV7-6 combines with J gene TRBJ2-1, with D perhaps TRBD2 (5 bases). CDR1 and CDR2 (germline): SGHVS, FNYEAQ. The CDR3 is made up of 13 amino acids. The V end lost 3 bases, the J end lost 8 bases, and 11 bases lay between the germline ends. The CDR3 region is CASSFRGDDEQFF. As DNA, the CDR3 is TGTGCCAGCAGCTTCCGGGGTGACGATGAGCAGTTCTTC.

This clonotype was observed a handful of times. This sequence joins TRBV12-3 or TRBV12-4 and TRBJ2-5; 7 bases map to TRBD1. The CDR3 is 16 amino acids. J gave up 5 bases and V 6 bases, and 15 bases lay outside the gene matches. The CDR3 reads CASSMAKGQPGETQYF. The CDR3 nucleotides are TGTGCCAGCAGCATGGCAAAGGGACAGCCGGGGGAGACCCAGTACTTC.

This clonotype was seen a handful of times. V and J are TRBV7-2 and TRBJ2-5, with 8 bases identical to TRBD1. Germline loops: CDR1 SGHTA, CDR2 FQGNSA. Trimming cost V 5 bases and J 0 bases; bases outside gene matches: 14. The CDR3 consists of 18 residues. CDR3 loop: CASSPGTGRAGYQETQYF. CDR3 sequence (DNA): TGTGCCAGCAGCCCAGGGACAGGAAGGGCAGGGTACCAAGAGACCCAGTACTTC.

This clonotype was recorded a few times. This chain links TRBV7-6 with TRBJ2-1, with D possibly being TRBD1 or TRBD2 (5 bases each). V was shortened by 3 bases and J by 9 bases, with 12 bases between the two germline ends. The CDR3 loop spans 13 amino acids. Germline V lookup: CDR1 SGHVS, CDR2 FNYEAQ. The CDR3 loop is CASSFDGDGEQFF. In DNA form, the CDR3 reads TGTGCCAGCAGCTTCGACGGGGACGGTGAGCAGTTCTTC.

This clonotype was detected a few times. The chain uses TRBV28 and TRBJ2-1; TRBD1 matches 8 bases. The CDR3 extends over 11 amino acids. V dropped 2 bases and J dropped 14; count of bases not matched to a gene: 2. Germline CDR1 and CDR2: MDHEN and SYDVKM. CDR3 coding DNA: TGTGCCAGCAGTTTACTGGGACAGGAGTTCTTC. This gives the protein CASSLLGQEFF.

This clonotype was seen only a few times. CDR3 DNA sequence: TGTGCCAGCAGCCCTGATTTCTCCTACAATGAGCAGTTCTTC. It specifies CASSPDFSYNEQFF. The genes are TRBV7-8 and TRBJ2-1; D is uncertain. The V end was cut by 5 bases, the J end by 0 bases, with 8 bases between. The length of the CDR3 is 14 residues. The germline gives CDR1 SGHVS, CDR2 FQNEAQ.

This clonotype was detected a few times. The CDR3 DNA reads TGTGCCAGCACCCCGGTGGGGACTTGGAATGAGCAGTTCTTC. Its protein product is CASTPVGTWNEQFF. This chain links TRBV7-2 with TRBJ2-1; D is possibly TRBD2 (6 bases). The CDR3 totals 14 residues. Germline loops: CDR1 SGHTA, CDR2 FQGNSA. With 7 bases removed from V and 7 bases from J, the gap between germline ends came to 17 bases.

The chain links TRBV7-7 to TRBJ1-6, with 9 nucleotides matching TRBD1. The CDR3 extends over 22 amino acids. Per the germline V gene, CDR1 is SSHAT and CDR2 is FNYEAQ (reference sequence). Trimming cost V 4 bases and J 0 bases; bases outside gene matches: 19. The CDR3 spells CASSSAGVPPGQGGSYNSPLHF. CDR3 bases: TGTGCCAGCAGCTCAGCGGGCGTTCCTCCGGGACAGGGCGGCTCCTATAATTCACCCCTCCACTTT.

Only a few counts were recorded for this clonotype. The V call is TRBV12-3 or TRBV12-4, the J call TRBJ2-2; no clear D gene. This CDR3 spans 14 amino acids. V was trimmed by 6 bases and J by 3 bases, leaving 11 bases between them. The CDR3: CASSSVSDTGELFF. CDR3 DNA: TGTGCCAGCAGCTCCGTGTCGGACACCGGGGAGCTGTTTTTT.

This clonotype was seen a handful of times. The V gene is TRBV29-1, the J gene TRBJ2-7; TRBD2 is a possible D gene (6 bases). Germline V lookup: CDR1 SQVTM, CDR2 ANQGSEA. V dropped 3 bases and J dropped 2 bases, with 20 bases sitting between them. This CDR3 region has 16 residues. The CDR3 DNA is TGCAGCGTTGATGGGACTCAACGCAGCTGGGCCTACGAGCAGTACTTC. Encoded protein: CSVDGTQRSWAYEQYF.

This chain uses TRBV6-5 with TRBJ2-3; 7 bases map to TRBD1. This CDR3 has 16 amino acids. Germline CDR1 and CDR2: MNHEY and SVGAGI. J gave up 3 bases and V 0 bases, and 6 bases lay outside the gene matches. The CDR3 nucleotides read TGTGCCAGCAGTTACTCGGAAGACAGGGTTACAGATACGCAGTATTTT. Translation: CASSYSEDRVTDTQYF.

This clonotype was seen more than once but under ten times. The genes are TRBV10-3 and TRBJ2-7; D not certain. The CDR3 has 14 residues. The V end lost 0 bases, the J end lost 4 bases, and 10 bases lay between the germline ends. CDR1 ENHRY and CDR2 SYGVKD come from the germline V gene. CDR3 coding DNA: TGTGCCATCAGTGAGTCGAATAACCCTTACGAGCAGTACTTC. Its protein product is CAISESNNPYEQYF.

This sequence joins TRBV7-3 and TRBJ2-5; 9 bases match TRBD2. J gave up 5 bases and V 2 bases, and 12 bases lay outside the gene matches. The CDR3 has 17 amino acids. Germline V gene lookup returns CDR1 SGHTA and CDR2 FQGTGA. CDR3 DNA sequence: TGTGCCAGCAGCTTAGGCTTCGGCGGCGGGAGGGAGGAGACCCAGTACTTC. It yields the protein CASSLGFGGGREETQYF. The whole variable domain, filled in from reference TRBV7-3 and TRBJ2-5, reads GAGVSQTPSNKVTEKGKYVELRCDPISGHTALYWYRQSLGQGPEFLIYFQGTGAADDSGLPNDRFFAVRPEGSVSTLKIQRTERGDSAVYLCASSLGFGGGREETQYFGPGTRLLVL.

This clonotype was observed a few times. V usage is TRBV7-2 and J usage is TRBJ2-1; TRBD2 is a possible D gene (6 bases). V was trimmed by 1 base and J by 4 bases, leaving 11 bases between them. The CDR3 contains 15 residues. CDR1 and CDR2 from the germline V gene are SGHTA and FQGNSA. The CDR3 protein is CASSLDGRGYNEQFF. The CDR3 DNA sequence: TGTGCCAGCAGCTTAGACGGGAGAGGGTACAATGAGCAGTTCTTC. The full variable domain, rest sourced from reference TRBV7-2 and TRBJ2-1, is GAGVSQSPSNKVTEKGKDVELRCDPISGHTALYWYRQSLGQGLEFLIYFQGNSAPDKSGLPSDRFSAERTGGSVSTLTIQRTQQEDSAVYLCASSLDGRGYNEQFFGPGTRLTVL.

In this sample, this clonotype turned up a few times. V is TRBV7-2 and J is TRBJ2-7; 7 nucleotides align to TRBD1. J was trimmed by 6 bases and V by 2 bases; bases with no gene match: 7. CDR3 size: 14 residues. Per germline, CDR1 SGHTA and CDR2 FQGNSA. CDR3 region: CASSLKGASLEQYF. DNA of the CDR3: TGTGCCAGCAGCTTAAAGGGGGCTTCCCTCGAGCAGTACTTC.

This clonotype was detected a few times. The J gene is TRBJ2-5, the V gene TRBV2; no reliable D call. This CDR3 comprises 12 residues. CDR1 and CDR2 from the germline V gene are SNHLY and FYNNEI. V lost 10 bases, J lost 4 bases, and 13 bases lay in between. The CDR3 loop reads CAIGPRRETQYF. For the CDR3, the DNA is TGTGCCATAGGGCCCCGCAGAGAGACCCAGTACTTC.

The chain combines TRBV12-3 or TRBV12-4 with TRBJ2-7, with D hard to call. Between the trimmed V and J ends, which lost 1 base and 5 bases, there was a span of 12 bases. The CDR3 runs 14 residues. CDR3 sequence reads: CASSLGAPDDEQYF. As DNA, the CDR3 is TGTGCCAGCAGTTTAGGTGCCCCCGATGACGAGCAGTACTTC.

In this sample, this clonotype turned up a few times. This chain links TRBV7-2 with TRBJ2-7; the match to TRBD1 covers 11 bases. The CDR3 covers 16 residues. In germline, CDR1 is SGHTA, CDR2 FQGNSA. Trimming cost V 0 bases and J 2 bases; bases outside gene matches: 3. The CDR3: CASSLAWTGGTYEQYF. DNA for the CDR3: TGTGCCAGCAGCTTAGCGTGGACAGGGGGCACCTACGAGCAGTACTTC.

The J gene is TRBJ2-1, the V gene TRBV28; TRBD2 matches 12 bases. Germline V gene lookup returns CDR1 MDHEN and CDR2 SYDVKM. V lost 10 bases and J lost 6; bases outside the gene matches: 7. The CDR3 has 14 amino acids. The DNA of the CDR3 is TGTGCCAACACACGACTAGCGGGAGTCAATGAGCAGTTCTTC. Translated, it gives CANTRLAGVNEQFF.

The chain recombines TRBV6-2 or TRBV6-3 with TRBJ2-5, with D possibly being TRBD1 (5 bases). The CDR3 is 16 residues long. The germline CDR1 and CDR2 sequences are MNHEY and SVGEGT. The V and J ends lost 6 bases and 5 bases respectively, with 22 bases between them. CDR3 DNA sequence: TGTGCCAGCAGACCAAGAACATACAGGAACGGGGAGACCCAGTACTTC. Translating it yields CASRPRTYRNGETQYF.

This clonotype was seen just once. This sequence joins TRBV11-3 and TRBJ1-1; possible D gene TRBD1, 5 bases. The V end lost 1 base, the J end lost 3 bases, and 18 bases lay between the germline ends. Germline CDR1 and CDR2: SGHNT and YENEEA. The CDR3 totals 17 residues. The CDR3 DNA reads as TGTGCCAGCAGCTTAGGAGGGGACGTCCGGGAGGACACTGAAGCTTTCTTT. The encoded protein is CASSLGGDVREDTEAFF.

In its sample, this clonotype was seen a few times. CDR3 DNA: TGTGCCAGCAGTCCGAACAATGAGCAGTTCTTC. Its protein is CASSPNNEQFF. The chain is built from TRBV6-6 and TRBJ2-1, with D uncertain. Per the germline V gene, CDR1 is MNHNY and CDR2 is SVGAGI (reference sequence). The CDR3 is 11 residues long. V lost 5 bases, J lost 5 bases, and 4 bases lay in between.

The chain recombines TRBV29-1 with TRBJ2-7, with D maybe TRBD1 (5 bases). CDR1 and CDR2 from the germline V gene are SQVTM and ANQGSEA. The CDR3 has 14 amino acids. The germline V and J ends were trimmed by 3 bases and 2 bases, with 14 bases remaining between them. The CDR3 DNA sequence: TGCAGCGTTGAGTCAACCAGGGTCCCCTACGAGCAGTACTTC. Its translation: CSVESTRVPYEQYF.

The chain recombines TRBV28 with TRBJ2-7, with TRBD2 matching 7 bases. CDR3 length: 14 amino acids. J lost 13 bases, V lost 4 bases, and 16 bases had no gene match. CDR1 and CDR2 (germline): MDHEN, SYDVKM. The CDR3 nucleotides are TGTGCCAGCAGTTCCTACATTGGGGGGGTAAATATATACTTC. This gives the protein CASSSYIGGVNIYF.